Listed below are T cell receptor beta chains from one sample, sequenced in a study of T-cell memory formation after mild COVID-19. TCRdb re-derived calls from the 5' RACE reads in MiXCR, one entry per CDR3 protein. The sample lists fewer than 150,000 distinct CDR3 sequences, around 6.3% occurring once. The material sequenced was PBMCs or a T cell subset sorted from them (not recorded which). These receptors originate from an adult woman who had mild COVID-19 (a few samples of this study predate the infection). Cell type and time point are not known. Both conserved end residues are part of each CDR3.

V	J	CDR3
TRBV25-1	TRBJ2-1	CASSGGQANTYNEQFF
TRBV18	TRBJ2-7	CASSPRQGGTYEQYF
TRBV5-1	TRBJ1-1	CASSFIDLNTEAFF
TRBV12-3/TRBV12-4	TRBJ2-3	CASRRTDTQYF
TRBV7-9	TRBJ1-3	CASSLQGTEGTIYF
TRBV7-2	TRBJ1-3	CASSLAGSTGNTIYF
TRBV6-5	TRBJ2-7	CASNGQTGTGRGEYF
TRBV29-1	TRBJ1-2	CSVEDKETGGRHYGYTF
TRBV5-1	TRBJ2-4	CASSPEVGGSYF
TRBV5-1	TRBJ1-2	CASSLEPSRPYGYTF
TRBV4-2	TRBJ2-7	CASSQGRGEQYF